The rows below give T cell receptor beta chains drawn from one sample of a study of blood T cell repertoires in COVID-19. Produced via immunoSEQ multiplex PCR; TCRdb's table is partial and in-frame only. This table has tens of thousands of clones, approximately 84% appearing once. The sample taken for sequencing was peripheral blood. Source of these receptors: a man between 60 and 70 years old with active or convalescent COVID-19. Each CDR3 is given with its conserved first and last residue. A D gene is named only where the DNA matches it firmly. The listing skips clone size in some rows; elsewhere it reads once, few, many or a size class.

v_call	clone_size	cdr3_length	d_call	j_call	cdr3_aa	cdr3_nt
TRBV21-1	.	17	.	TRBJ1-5	CASSKETGGAGDQPQHF	TGTGCCAGCAGCAAAGAGACAGGGGGCGCAGGGGATCAGCCCCAGCATTTT
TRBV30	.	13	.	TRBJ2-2	CAWASQGTGELFF	TGTGCCTGGGCAAGTCAGGGCACCGGGGAGCTGTTTTTT
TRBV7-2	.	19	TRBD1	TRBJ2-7	CASSRTSIPGTGGSHEQYF	TGTGCCAGCAGTCGAACTTCTATCCCCGGGACAGGGGGTTCCCACGAGCAGTACTTC
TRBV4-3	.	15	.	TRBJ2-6	CASSQGLSGANVLTF	TGCGCCAGCAGCCAAGGACTCTCTGGGGCCAACGTCCTGACTTTC
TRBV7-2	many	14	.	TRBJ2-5	CASSFVVDKETQYF	TGTGCCAGCAGCTTCGTTGTGGACAAAGAGACCCAGTACTTC
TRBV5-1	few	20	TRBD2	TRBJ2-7	CASSKKKTSGATSPLYEQYF	TGCGCCAGCAGCAAAAAGAAGACTAGCGGGGCTACCTCTCCCCTCTACGAGCAGTACTTC
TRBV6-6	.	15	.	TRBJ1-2	CASSYRMTEPYGYTF	TGTGCCAGCAGTTACCGTATGACAGAACCCTATGGCTACACCTTC
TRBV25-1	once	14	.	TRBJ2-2	CASSEQGNTGELFF	TGTGCCAGCAGCGAACAGGGGAACACCGGGGAGCTGTTTTTT
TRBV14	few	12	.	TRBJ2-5	CASSQDQKTQYF	TGTGCCAGCAGCCAAGATCAGAAGACCCAGTACTTC
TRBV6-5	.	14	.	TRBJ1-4	CASTGGGANEKLFF	TGTGCCAGCACAGGAGGGGGGGCTAATGAAAAACTGTTTTTT
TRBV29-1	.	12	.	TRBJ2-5	CSVLDSRETQYF	TGCAGCGTTCTGGACTCGAGGGAGACCCAGTACTTC
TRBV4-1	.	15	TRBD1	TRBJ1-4	CASSQGDRGSEKLFF	TGCGCCAGCAGCCAAGGGGACAGGGGATCCGAAAAACTGTTTTTT
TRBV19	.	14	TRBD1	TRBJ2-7	CASSFGTANYEQYF	TGTGCCAGTAGTTTCGGGACAGCGAACTACGAGCAGTACTTC
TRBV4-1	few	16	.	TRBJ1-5	CASSQDGGFGNQPQHF	TGCGCCAGCAGCCAAGACGGAGGGTTTGGCAATCAGCCCCAGCATTTT
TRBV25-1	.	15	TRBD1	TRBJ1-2	CASSEGTARGYGYTF	TGTGCCAGCAGTGAAGGGACAGCTCGGGGGTATGGCTACACCTTC
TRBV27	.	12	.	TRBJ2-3	CASSLGGDTQYF	TGTGCCAGCAGTTTAGGAGGGGATACGCAGTATTTT
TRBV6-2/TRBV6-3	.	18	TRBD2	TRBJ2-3	CASSYLPGGPRVTDTQYF	TGTGCCAGCAGTTACCTGCCGGGGGGACCCCGGGTGACAGATACGCAGTATTTT
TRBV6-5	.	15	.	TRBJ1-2	CASSYGQGIGEGYTF	TGTGCCAGCAGTTACGGGCAGGGGATAGGAGAGGGCTACACCTTC
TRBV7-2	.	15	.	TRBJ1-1	CASSPKLGANTEAFF	TGTGCCAGCAGCCCTAAGTTGGGGGCGAACACTGAAGCTTTCTTT
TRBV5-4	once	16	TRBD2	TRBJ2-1	CASSAGLAGGRDEQFF	TGTGCCAGCAGCGCGGGACTAGCGGGGGGGAGGGATGAGCAGTTCTTC
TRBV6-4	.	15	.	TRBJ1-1	CASSETAGWDTEAFF	TGTGCCAGCAGTGAGACCGCAGGGTGGGACACTGAAGCTTTCTTT
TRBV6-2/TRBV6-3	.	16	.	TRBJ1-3	CASSYSGGRAGNTIYF	TGTGCCAGCAGTTACTCCGGGGGGAGAGCTGGAAACACCATATATTTT
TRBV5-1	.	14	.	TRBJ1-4	CASSLRESNEKLFF	TGCGCCAGCAGCTTGAGGGAGTCAAATGAAAAACTGTTTTTT
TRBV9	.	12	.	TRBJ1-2	CASSSQIYGYTF	TGTGCCAGCAGCTCCCAGATCTATGGCTACACCTTC
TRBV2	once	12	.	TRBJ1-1	CASTCGTTEAFF	TGTGCCAGTACCTGCGGCACCACTGAAGCTTTCTTT
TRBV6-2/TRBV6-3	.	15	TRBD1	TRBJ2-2	CASSKDRGNTGELFF	TGTGCCAGCAGTAAAGACAGGGGGAACACCGGGGAGCTGTTTTTT
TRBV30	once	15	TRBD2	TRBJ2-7	CAWSRSGGPVYEQYF	TGTGCCTGGAGTCGAAGCGGGGGCCCAGTGTACGAGCAGTACTTC
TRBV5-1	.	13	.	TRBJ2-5	CASSLEPTETQYF	TGCGCCAGCAGCTTGGAGCCAACAGAGACCCAGTACTTC
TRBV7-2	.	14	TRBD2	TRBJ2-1	CASGASGSYNEQFF	TGTGCCAGCGGGGCTAGCGGATCCTACAATGAGCAGTTCTTC
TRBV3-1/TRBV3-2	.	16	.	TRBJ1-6	CASSQQGGARGSPLHF	TGTGCCAGCAGCCAACAAGGGGGGGCGCGAGGATCACCCCTCCACTTT
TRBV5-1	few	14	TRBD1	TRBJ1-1	CASSFGQGDTEAFF	TGCGCCAGCAGCTTCGGACAGGGGGACACTGAAGCTTTCTTT
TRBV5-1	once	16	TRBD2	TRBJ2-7	CASSLERGSGGYEQYF	TGCGCCAGCAGCTTGGAGCGGGGGAGCGGAGGATACGAGCAGTACTTC
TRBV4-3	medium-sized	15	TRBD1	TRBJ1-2	CASSQTGGYNYGYTF	TGCGCCAGCAGCCAGACAGGGGGGTACAACTATGGCTACACCTTC
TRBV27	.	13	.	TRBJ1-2	CASSLQGSYGYTF	TGTGCCAGCAGTTTGCAGGGGTCCTATGGCTACACCTTC
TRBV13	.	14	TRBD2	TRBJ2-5	CASSKRGGQETQYF	TGTGCCAGCAGTAAGCGGGGGGGCCAAGAGACCCAGTACTTC
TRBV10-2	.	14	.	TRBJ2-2	CASSDQGSTGELFF	TGCGCCAGCAGTGATCAGGGAAGCACCGGGGAGCTGTTTTTT